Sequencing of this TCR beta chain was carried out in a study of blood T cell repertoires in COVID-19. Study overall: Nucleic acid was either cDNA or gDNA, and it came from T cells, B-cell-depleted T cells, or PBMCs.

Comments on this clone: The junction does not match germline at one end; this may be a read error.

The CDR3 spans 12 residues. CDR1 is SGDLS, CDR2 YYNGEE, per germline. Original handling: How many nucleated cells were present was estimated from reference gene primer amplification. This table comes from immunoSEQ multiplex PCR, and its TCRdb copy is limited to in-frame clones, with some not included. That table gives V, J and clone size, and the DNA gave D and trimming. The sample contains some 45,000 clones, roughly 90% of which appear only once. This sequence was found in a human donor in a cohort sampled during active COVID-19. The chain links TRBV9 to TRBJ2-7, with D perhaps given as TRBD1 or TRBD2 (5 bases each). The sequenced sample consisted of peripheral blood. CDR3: CASSVGTGEQYF. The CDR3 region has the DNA TGTGCCAGCAGTGTAGGGACGGGAGAGCAGTACTTC.